The 25 T cell receptor beta chains presented below share a single source sample, sequenced in a study of cytomegalovirus exposure and HLA in healthy donors. The study ran its PCR with 60 Vbeta and 13 Jbeta primers. Repertoires were generated with immunoSEQ multiplex PCR, while TCRdb's copy carries only in-frame clones and drops some. The top ten clones hold around 8.9% of a sample with 100,000 to 150,000 clones, 80% of them seen once. Sequenced sample: PBMCs. The receptors here all came from a man aged 25-45 years in good health and CMV-seropositive.

J is TRBJ2-7 and V is TRBV19, with D unresolved. From germline, CDR1 is LNHDA and CDR2 SQIVND (reference sequence). Trimming stripped 3 bases from V and 0 bases from J, with 6 bases between. The CDR3 is 13 amino acids. CDR3 DNA: TGTGCCAGTAGTATTACAAACTCCTACGAGCAGTACTTC. Amino acids: CASSITNSYEQYF.

The sample holds a few counts of this clone. V and J are TRBV7-6 and TRBJ2-7; no firm D call. This CDR3 region has 13 residues. CDR1 and CDR2 (germline): SGHVS, FNYEAQ. The V and J ends lost 0 bases and 4 bases respectively, with 7 bases between them. The CDR3 coding sequence is TGTGCCAGCAGCTTAGCGAGTAGTTACGAGCAGTACTTC. Amino acids: CASSLASSYEQYF.

The chain joins TRBV5-1 to TRBJ2-1; 10 positions match TRBD2. The germline gives CDR1 SGHRS, CDR2 YFSETQ. The V gene end was trimmed by 4 bases and the J gene end by 1 base; junction bases not matched to a gene: 5. This CDR3 has 16 amino acids. The CDR3: CASSISGGVSYNEQFF. CDR3 sequence (DNA): TGCGCCAGCAGCATCAGCGGGGGGGTTTCCTACAATGAGCAGTTCTTC. The full variable domain, with the rest looked up from reference TRBV5-1 and TRBJ2-1, is KAGVTQTPRYLIKTRGQQVTLSCSPISGHRSVSWYQQTPGQGLQFLFEYFSETQRNKGNFPGRFSGRQFSNSRSEMNVSTLELGDSALYLCASSISGGVSYNEQFFGPGTRLTVL.

In its sample, this clone was seen a few times. This rearrangement joins TRBV4-2 to TRBJ2-3; TRBD2 aligns across 10 bases. From germline, CDR1 is LGHNA and CDR2 YNFKEQ. The junction had 8 bases not matched to a gene; V was cut back by 0 bases and J by 2 bases. This CDR3 has 18 amino acids. The DNA of the CDR3 is TGTGCCAGCAGCCAAGATGCGCCTAGCGGGGGTTACACAGATACGCAGTATTTT. Protein product: CASSQDAPSGGYTDTQYF.

The CDR3 region is CASSSRSAAYSNQPQHF. In DNA, the CDR3 is TGCGCCAGCAGCTCGAGGTCGGCAGCGTATAGCAATCAGCCCCAGCATTTT. The gene calls are TRBV5-1 and TRBJ1-5; D gene unclear. In germline, CDR1 is SGHRS, CDR2 YFSETQ. V was shortened by 3 bases and J by 0 bases, with 16 bases between the two germline ends. The CDR3 totals 17 residues.

The chain links TRBV6-4 to TRBJ1-6; D not resolved. The V and J ends lost 5 bases and 4 bases respectively, with 6 bases between them. The CDR3 length is 13 residues. Per germline, CDR1 MRHNA and CDR2 SNTAGT. CDR3 DNA sequence: TGTGCCAGCAGTAGGGAGTATAATTCACCCCTCCACTTT. Protein: CASSREYNSPLHF.

This clone was counted once. J is TRBJ1-1 and V is TRBV4-2; TRBD1 matches 8 bases. Per the germline V gene, CDR1 is LGHNA and CDR2 is YNFKEQ. V was clipped by 3 bases and J by 3 bases; unmatched bases: 6. The CDR3 covers 15 residues. Here the CDR3 DNA reads TGTGCCAGCAGCCAGGAGACAGGGGCCTACACTGAAGCTTTCTTT. Amino acid sequence: CASSQETGAYTEAFF.

This chain's CDR3 is CASSLTSGADTQYF. CDR3 DNA: TGCGCCAGCAGCTTGACTAGCGGGGCAGATACGCAGTATTTT. The chain joins TRBV5-1 to TRBJ2-3, with TRBD2 matching over 10 bases. CDR1 is SGHRS, CDR2 YFSETQ, per germline. Trimming at V came to 1 base and at J to 4 bases, leaving 0 bases not matched to a gene. The CDR3 totals 14 residues.

The chain uses TRBV6-6 and TRBJ1-6; tentatively, D is TRBD1 (6 bases). With 5 bases removed from V and 11 bases from J, the gap between germline ends came to 16 bases. This CDR3 is built from 14 residues. From germline, CDR1 is MNHNY and CDR2 SVGAGI (reference sequence). The CDR3 region has the DNA TGTGCCAGCAGTCAAAGAGACAGGATAGCACCCCTCCACTTT. It encodes CASSQRDRIAPLHF.

The V call is TRBV7-2, the J call TRBJ2-4; D is perhaps TRBD2 (5 bases). CDR1 SGHTA and CDR2 FQGNSA come from the germline V gene. This CDR3 region has 14 residues. The V end lost 5 bases, the J end lost 6 bases, and 14 bases lay between the germline ends. CDR3 region: CASSPRGLVNIQYF. For the CDR3, the DNA is TGTGCCAGCAGCCCTCGAGGGCTCGTAAACATTCAGTACTTC.

This chain uses TRBV29-1 with TRBJ2-1; possibly TRBD2 for D (6 bases). Trimming removed 7 bases from V and 0 bases from J, with 16 bases in between. The length of the CDR3 is 15 residues. The germline V gene has CDR1 SQVTM and CDR2 ANQGSEA. CDR3 nucleotide sequence: TGCAGCGCCCAAGGGGACTGGAGCTCCTACAATGAGCAGTTCTTC. Translating gives CSAQGDWSSYNEQFF.

This clone was detected once. This chain joins TRBV11-2 and TRBJ2-7; 8 positions agree with TRBD2. The CDR3 has 17 amino acids. Germline V lookup: CDR1 SGHAT, CDR2 FQNNGV. Trimming removed 3 bases from V and 2 bases from J; junction bases left unmatched: 12. CDR3 nucleotides: TGTGCCAGCAGCTTTCCCTCCGGGACTAGGGTAACCTACGAGCAGTACTTC. It encodes CASSFPSGTRVTYEQYF. Drawing the rest from reference TRBV11-2 and TRBJ2-7, the complete variable domain is EAGVAQSPRYKIIEKRQSVAFWCNPISGHATLYWYQQILGQGPKLLIQFQNNGVVDDSQLPKDRFSAERLKGVDSTLKIQPAKLEDSAVYLCASSFPSGTRVTYEQYFGPGTRLTVT.

V and J are TRBV4-1 and TRBJ1-5; 7 bases fit TRBD1. Germline V CDR1 and CDR2: MGHRA, YSYEKL. The CDR3 extends over 17 amino acids. Unmatched junction bases numbered 7, after V lost 1 base and J lost 1 base. CDR3 nucleotide sequence: TGCGCCAGCAGCCAAGGACAGGACAGGTCCAGCAATCAGCCCCAGCATTTT. It yields the protein CASSQGQDRSSNQPQHF.

The chain uses TRBV7-3 and TRBJ2-1, with TRBD2 identical over 10 bases. The length of the CDR3 is 15 residues. The V segment lost 3 bases and the J segment 6 bases; nucleotides outside the gene matches: 5. From germline, CDR1 is SGHTA and CDR2 FQGTGA. The CDR3 is CASSLSGGAGNEQFF. The CDR3 region has the DNA TGTGCCAGCAGCTTGAGCGGGGGGGCCGGCAATGAGCAGTTCTTC.

The chain has TRBV28 and TRBJ1-5, with D possibly matching TRBD1 (6 bases). Trimming shortened V by 6 bases and J by 9 bases, and 15 bases separated the two germline ends. CDR1 and CDR2 (germline): MDHEN, SYDVKM. The CDR3 sequence is 13 residues long. The DNA of the CDR3 is TGTGCCAGCAGCACAGGGACCCATTCGCCCCAGCATTTT. This translates into CASSTGTHSPQHF.

The chain employs TRBV19 and TRBJ2-5; 10 bases are shared with TRBD1. With V trimmed by 5 bases and J by 5 bases, 5 bases remained unmatched. The germline gives CDR1 LNHDA, CDR2 SQIVND (reference sequence). The CDR3 is made up of 14 amino acids. This CDR3 is CASSLRQGAETQYF. CDR3 DNA sequence: TGTGCCAGTAGTCTTAGACAGGGGGCTGAGACCCAGTACTTC.

V is TRBV27 and J is TRBJ2-3; D perhaps matches TRBD2 (5 bases). This CDR3 is 16 amino acids long. Germline CDR1 is MNHEY and CDR2 is SMNVEV (reference sequence). The V gene lost 5 bases and the J gene lost 0 bases, with 15 bases spanning the gap. For the CDR3, the DNA is TGTGCCAGCAGTCTAGGAGCGGCGGGTAGCACAGATACGCAGTATTTT. Amino acids: CASSLGAAGSTDTQYF.

This chain links TRBV7-9 with TRBJ2-1; 10 bases fit TRBD2. Germline values: CDR1 SEHNR, CDR2 FQNEAQ (reference sequence). J lost 0 bases, V lost 4 bases, and 6 bases had no gene match. CDR3 length: 17 residues. CDR3 DNA: TGTGCCAGCAGCTGGACTAGCGGCGGCCCCTCCTACAATGAGCAGTTCTTC. Translating gives CASSWTSGGPSYNEQFF.

The chain joins TRBV10-1 to TRBJ2-2, with TRBD1 identical over 8 bases. The germline V gene encodes CDR1 WNHNN and CDR2 SYGVQD (reference sequence). Trimming cost V 0 bases and J 6 bases; bases outside gene matches: 3. The CDR3 length is 15 residues. DNA of the CDR3: TGCGCCAGCAGTGAGTCGTGGACAGGGTCCGGGGAGCTGTTTTTT. Protein sequence: CASSESWTGSGELFF.

The chain employs TRBV10-1 and TRBJ2-2; D is perhaps TRBD2 (5 bases). CDR3 size: 15 residues. V lost 10 bases and J 5 bases, leaving 20 bases between the germline ends. Germline values: CDR1 WNHNN, CDR2 SYGVQD (reference sequence). CDR3 in amino acids: CATSESPTGTGELFF. CDR3 nucleotide sequence: TGCGCCACCTCAGAGAGCCCGACGGGGACCGGGGAGCTGTTTTTT.

The rearrangement uses TRBV5-6 and TRBJ2-6, with D uncertain. This CDR3 region has 13 residues. In germline, CDR1 is SGHDT, CDR2 YYEEEE. Between the trimmed V and J ends, which lost 5 bases and 5 bases, there was a span of 8 bases. CDR3 protein: CASRGWWANVLTF. CDR3 nucleotide sequence: TGTGCCAGCAGGGGCTGGTGGGCCAACGTCCTGACTTTC.

The rearrangement joins TRBV9 to TRBJ1-5; D unclear. Germline CDR1 is SGDLS and CDR2 is YYNGEE. V dropped 4 bases and J dropped 1 base, with 12 bases sitting between them. This CDR3 is 15 amino acids long. The CDR3 reads CASSPAGNSNQPQHF. Here the CDR3 DNA reads TGTGCCAGCAGCCCGGCGGGAAACAGCAATCAGCCCCAGCATTTT.

V gene TRBV18 combines with J gene TRBJ2-7, with D tentatively TRBD1 (6 bases). CDR3 length equals 15 residues. The germline V gene has CDR1 KGHSH and CDR2 LQKENI. The V end lost 2 bases, the J end lost 4 bases, and 15 bases lay between the germline ends. The CDR3 nucleotides are TGTGCCAGCTCACCAATGCTAGGGGGAAGTTACGAGCAGTACTTC. This codes for CASSPMLGGSYEQYF.

This rearrangement joins TRBV7-7 to TRBJ1-6, with TRBD1 identical over 8 bases. CDR3 length equals 17 residues. The ends lost 5 bases at V and 5 bases at J; junction bases unmatched: 11. In germline, CDR1 is SSHAT, CDR2 FNYEAQ (reference sequence). The CDR3, as DNA: TGTGCCAGCAGCCACCCGACAGGGGAAGGGAATAATTCACCCCTCCACTTT. Its translation: CASSHPTGEGNNSPLHF.

This chain joins TRBV7-8 and TRBJ1-5; D possibly corresponds to TRBD1 (5 bases). Germline V lookup: CDR1 SGHVS, CDR2 FQNEAQ. The CDR3 has 16 residues. V lost 0 bases and J 0 bases, leaving 9 bases between the germline ends. The CDR3 loop reads CASSLAAGNSNQPQHF. The CDR3 DNA reads TGTGCCAGCAGCTTAGCGGCAGGGAATAGCAATCAGCCCCAGCATTTT.